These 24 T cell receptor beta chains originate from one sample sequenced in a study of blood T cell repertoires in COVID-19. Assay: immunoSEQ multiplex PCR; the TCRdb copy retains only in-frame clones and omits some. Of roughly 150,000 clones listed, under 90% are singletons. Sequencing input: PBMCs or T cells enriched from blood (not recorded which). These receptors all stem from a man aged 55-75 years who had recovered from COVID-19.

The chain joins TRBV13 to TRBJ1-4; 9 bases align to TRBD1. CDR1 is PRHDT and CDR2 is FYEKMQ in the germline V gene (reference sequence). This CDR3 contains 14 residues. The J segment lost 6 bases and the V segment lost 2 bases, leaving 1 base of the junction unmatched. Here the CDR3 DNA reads TGTGCCAGCAGCTTAAGGACAGGGGATGAAAAACTGTTTTTT. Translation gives CASSLRTGDEKLFF.

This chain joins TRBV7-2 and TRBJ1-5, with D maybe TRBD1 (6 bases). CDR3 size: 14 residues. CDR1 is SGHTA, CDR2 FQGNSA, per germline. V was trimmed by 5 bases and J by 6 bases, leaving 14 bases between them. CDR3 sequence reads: CASSTALGAQPQHF. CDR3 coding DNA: TGTGCCAGCAGCACGGCCCTGGGGGCTCAGCCCCAGCATTTT.

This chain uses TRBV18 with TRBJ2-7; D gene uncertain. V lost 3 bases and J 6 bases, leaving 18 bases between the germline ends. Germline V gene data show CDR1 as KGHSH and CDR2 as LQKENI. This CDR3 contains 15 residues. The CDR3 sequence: CASSPRSSMASEQYF. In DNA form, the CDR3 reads TGTGCCAGCTCACCGAGGTCAAGTATGGCTAGCGAGCAGTACTTC.

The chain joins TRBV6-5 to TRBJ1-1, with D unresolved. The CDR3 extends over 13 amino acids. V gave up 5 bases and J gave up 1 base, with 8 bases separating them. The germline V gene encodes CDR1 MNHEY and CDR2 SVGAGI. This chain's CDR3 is CASSRVSNTEAFF. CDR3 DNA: TGTGCCAGCAGTCGGGTCTCGAACACTGAAGCTTTCTTT.

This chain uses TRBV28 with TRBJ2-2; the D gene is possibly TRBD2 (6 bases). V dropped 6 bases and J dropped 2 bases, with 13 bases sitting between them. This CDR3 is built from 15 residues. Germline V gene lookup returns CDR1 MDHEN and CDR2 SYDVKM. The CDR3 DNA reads TGTGCCAGCAGCCTCCGGCGGGGTAACACCGGGGAGCTGTTTTTT. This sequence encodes CASSLRRGNTGELFF.

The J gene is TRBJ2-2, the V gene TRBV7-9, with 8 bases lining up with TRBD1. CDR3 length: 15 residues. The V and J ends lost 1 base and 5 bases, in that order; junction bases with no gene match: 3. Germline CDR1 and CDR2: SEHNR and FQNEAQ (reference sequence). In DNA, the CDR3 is TGTGCCAGCAGCTTAGGGACAGGGAAGACCGGGGAGCTGTTTTTT. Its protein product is CASSLGTGKTGELFF.

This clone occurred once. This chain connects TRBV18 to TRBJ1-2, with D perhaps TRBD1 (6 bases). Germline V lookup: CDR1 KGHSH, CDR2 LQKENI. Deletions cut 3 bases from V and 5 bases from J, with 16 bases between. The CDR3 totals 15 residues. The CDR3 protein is CASSPRQELGYGYTF. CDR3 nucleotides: TGTGCCAGCTCACCTAGACAGGAGCTGGGGTATGGCTACACCTTC.

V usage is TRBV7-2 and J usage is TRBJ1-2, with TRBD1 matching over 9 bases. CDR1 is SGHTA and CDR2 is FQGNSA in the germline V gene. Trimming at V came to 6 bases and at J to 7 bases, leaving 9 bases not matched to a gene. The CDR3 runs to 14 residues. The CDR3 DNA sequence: TGTGCCAGCAGAGTGGCGGGACAGGGTGGTGGCTACACCTTC. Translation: CASRVAGQGGGYTF.

The CDR3 loop reads CASARHRDDNQPQHF. CDR3 nucleotide sequence: TGTGCCTCCGCACGGCACCGGGATGACAATCAGCCCCAGCATTTT. The V and J genes are TRBV5-6 and TRBJ1-5; D remains unclear. CDR1 and CDR2 (germline): SGHDT, YYEEEE. This CDR3 comprises 15 residues. Trimming removed 10 bases at V and 3 bases at J, with 20 bases between.

The CDR3 sequence is CASSSRTGMNKETQYF. CDR3 DNA sequence: TGTGCCAGCAGTTCACGGACAGGGATGAACAAAGAGACCCAGTACTTC. The J gene is TRBJ2-5, the V gene TRBV28; 8 nucleotides match TRBD1. Germline CDR1 is MDHEN and CDR2 is SYDVKM. Losses at the gene ends were 4 bases for V and 3 bases for J; bases not matched to a gene: 10. The CDR3 contains 16 residues.

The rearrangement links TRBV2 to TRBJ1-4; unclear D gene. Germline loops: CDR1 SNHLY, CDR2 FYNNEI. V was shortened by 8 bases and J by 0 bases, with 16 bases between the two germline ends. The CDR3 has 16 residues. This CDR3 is CASRPSPPSTNEKLFF. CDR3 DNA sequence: TGTGCCAGCCGTCCCTCCCCCCCGTCAACTAATGAAAAACTGTTTTTT. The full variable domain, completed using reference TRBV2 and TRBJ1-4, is EPEVTQTPSHQVTQMGQEVILRCVPISNHLYFYWYRQILGQKVEFLVSFYNNEISEKSEIFDDQFSVERPDGSNFTLKIRSTKLEDSAMYFCASRPSPPSTNEKLFFGSGTQLSVL.

CDR3 in amino acids: CASSSRGGGMSNQPQHF. CDR3 coding DNA: TGTGCCAGCAGCTCTCGGGGAGGGGGTATGAGCAATCAGCCCCAGCATTTT. The chain combines TRBV7-2 with TRBJ1-5; D may be TRBD1 (6 bases). Germline CDR1 and CDR2: SGHTA and FQGNSA. The CDR3 contains 17 residues. V lost 4 bases and J lost 1, with 17 bases in between.

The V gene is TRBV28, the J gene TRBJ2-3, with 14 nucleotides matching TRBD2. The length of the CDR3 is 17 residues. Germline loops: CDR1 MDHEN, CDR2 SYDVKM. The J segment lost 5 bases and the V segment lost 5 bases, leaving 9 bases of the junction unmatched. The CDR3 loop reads CASSPLGLAGDEDTQYF. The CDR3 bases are TGTGCCAGCAGTCCACTGGGACTAGCGGGAGATGAAGATACGCAGTATTTT.

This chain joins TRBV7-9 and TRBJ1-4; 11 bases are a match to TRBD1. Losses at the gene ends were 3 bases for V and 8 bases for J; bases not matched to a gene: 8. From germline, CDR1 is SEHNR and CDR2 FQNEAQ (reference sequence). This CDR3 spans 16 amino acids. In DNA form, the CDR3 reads TGTGCCAGCAGCTTCGGGACAGGGGGAAGTCGCGAAAAACTGTTTTTT. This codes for CASSFGTGGSREKLFF.

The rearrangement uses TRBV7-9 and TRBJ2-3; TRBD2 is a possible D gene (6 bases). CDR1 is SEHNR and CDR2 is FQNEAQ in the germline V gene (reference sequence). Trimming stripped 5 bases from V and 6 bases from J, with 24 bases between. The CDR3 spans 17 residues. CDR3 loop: CASSPPGEAVGLDTQYF. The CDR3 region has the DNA TGTGCCAGCAGCCCTCCCGGGGAGGCGGTGGGTCTGGATACGCAGTATTTT.

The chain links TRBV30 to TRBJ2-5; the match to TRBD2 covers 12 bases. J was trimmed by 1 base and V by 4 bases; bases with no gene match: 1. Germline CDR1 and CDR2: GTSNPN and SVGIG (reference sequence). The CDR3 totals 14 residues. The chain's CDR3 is CAWTSGGAQETQYF. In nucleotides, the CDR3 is TGTGCCTGGACTAGCGGGGGGGCCCAAGAGACCCAGTACTTC.

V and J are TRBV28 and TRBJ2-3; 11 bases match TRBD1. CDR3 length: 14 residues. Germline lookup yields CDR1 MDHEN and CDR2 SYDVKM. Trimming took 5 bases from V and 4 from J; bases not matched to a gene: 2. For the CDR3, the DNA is TGTGCCAGCAGTGGACAGGGGGCTGCAGATACGCAGTATTTT. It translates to CASSGQGAADTQYF.

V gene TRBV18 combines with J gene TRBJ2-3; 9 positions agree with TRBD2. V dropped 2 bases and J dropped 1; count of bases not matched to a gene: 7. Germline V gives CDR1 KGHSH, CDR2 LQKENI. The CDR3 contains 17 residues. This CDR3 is CASSPLISGRGTDTQYF. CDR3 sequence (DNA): TGTGCCAGCTCACCATTAATTAGCGGGAGAGGCACAGATACGCAGTATTTT.

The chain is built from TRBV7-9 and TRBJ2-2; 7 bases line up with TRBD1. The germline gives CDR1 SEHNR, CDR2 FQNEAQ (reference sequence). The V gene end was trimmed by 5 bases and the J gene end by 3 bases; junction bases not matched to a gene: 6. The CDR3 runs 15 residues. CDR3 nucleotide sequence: TGTGCCAGCAGCCCAACAGGGGCGTACACCGGGGAGCTGTTTTTT. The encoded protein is CASSPTGAYTGELFF.

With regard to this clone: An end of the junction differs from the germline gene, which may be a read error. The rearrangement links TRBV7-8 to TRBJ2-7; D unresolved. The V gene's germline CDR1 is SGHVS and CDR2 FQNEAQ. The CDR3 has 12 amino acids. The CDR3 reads CASSHASYGQYF. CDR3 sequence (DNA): TGTGCCAGCAGCCACGCCTCCTACGGGCAGTACTTC.

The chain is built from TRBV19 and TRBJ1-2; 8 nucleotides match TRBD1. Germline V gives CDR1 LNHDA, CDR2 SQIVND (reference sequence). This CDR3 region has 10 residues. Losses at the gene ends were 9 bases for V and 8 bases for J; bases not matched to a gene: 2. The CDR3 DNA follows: TGTGCCAGGGACAGGGAAGGCTACACCTTC. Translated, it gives CARDREGYTF.

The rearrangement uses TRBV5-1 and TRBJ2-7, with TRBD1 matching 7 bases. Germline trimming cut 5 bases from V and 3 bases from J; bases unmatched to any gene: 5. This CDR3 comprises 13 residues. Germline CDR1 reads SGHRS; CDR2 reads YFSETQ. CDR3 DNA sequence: TGCGCCAGCAGTTTGCAGGGGGTCTACGAGCAGTACTTC. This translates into CASSLQGVYEQYF.

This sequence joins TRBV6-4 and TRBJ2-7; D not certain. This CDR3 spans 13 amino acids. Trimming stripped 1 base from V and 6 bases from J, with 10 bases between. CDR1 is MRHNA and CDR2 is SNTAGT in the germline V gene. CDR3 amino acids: CASSDLRGSEQYF. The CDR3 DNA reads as TGTGCCAGCAGTGACTTAAGAGGCTCCGAGCAGTACTTC.

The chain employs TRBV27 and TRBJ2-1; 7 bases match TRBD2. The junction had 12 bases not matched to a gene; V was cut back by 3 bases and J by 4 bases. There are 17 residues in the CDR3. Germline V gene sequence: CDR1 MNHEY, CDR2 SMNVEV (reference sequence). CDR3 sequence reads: CASSFRGLGQVYNEQFF. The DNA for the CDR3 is TGTGCCAGCAGTTTTCGTGGACTAGGTCAGGTGTACAATGAGCAGTTCTTC.